This TCR beta chain derives from a study of OX40 agonist ivuxolimab in advanced cancers. Across the whole study: Intravenous ivuxolimab at 0.01 to 10 mg/kg was given to patients every 2 weeks. Antecedent anti-PD-1, anti-PD-L1 or anti-CTLA-4 therapy was permissible, with roughly 40% having received some. At roughly 80% male, the cohort had a mean age of 60 years, ranging from roughly 20 to 80.

This clone has only a few counts. Its specificity is not known. Sequencing used immunoSEQ multiplex PCR; TCRdb keeps in-frame clones, though not all of them. The data show around 83,000 clones, with under 95% seen just once and around 1.7% held by the top ten. General study findings and limits: Which antigen the expanded peripheral T cells recognized is unknown.

Germline CDR1 reads SGHNT; CDR2 reads YYREEE (reference sequence). The CDR3 extends over 13 amino acids. Trimming took off 1 base at V and 7 bases at J, with 12 bases between the two ends. V and J are TRBV5-4 and TRBJ2-7; D is possibly TRBD1 (5 bases). Sequences were derived from CD4+ or CD8+ T cells sorted from blood, sampled in a trial of the OX40 agonist ivuxolimab. The TCR was taken from an adult with an advanced solid tumor such as melanoma, head and neck, liver or kidney cancer. The chain's CDR3 is CASSLWAGQEQYF. CDR3 DNA sequence: TGTGCCAGCAGCTTGTGGGCAGGGCAGGAGCAGTACTTC.